The next 16 T cell receptor beta chains were all read from a single sample in a study of shared clonotypes between healthy human individuals (dated by TCRdb to the early 2020s). The receptor library was made with the immunoSEQ multiplex PCR assay. TCRdb stores this immuneACCESS table with in-frame sequences only. Part of the clones is absent; in the studies checked, under half of the shortfall reflects unresolved V genes, and no reason is known for the rest. The sample profile shows about 1 million clones; about 76% of them were found once. The top ten clonotypes cover roughly 1.4% of the sample. Sequencing used memory CD4+ T cells sorted from blood. The intended sense of this specimen's cell subset or site label: CD45RA-negative fraction. Receptors were obtained from a man younger than 35 in good health.

V and J are TRBV7-9 and TRBJ2-7; D call uncertain. The CDR3 is made up of 12 amino acids. Trimming stripped 5 bases from V and 6 bases from J, with 11 bases between. Germline V CDR1 and CDR2: SEHNR, FQNEAQ (reference sequence). CDR3 sequence (DNA): TGTGCCAGCAGCCCCATGGGTGTCGAGCAGTACTTC. Encoded protein: CASSPMGVEQYF.

For the CDR3, the DNA is TGCGCCAGCAGCCAAGATGGGTCCCCGAACACTGAAGCTTTCTTT. Its translation: CASSQDGSPNTEAFF. V and J are TRBV4-1 and TRBJ1-1, with D unclear. The CDR3 has 15 amino acids. V was clipped by 0 bases and J by 1 base, with 9 bases between them. Germline V CDR1 and CDR2: MGHRA, YSYEKL.

V gene TRBV5-1 combines with J gene TRBJ1-2; D might be TRBD1 (5 bases). The CDR3 loop spans 15 amino acids. V was pared by 4 bases and J by 5 bases, with 18 bases between. Germline lookup yields CDR1 SGHRS and CDR2 YFSETQ. CDR3 nucleotides: TGCGCCAGCAGCCCGAGGGCAGAAGAGGGGTATGGCTACACCTTC. Translation gives CASSPRAEEGYGYTF.

The J gene is TRBJ1-2, the V gene TRBV10-1; 7 positions match TRBD1. V lost 8 bases, J lost 8 bases, and 14 bases stayed unmatched. This CDR3 region has 14 residues. In germline, CDR1 is WNHNN, CDR2 SYGVQD (reference sequence). CDR3 in DNA: TGCGCCAGCGGTAGCCGGGCAGGGGGGGTAGGCTACACCTTC. Translation: CASGSRAGGVGYTF.

The CDR3 reads CASSSLKYTNTGELFF. The CDR3 region has the DNA TGTGCCAGCAGCTCCCTTAAATACACGAACACCGGGGAGCTGTTTTTT. The chain combines TRBV9 with TRBJ2-2; D is unresolved. Looked up from germline, CDR1 is SGDLS and CDR2 is YYNGEE. V lost 4 bases and J 0 bases, leaving 13 bases between the germline ends. The CDR3 contains 16 residues.

The chain employs TRBV9 and TRBJ1-3; tentative D call: TRBD1 (6 bases). V lost 0 bases, J lost 4 bases, and 17 bases lay in between. Germline assignment: CDR1 SGDLS and CDR2 YYNGEE. CDR3 length: 17 residues. CDR3 protein: CASSVAPGGQGGNTIYF. DNA of the CDR3: TGTGCCAGCAGCGTAGCTCCGGGGGGCCAAGGAGGAAACACCATATATTTT.

The chain recombines TRBV9 with TRBJ2-1; D not certain. Per germline, CDR1 SGDLS and CDR2 YYNGEE. Trimming stripped 0 bases from V and 6 bases from J, with 4 bases between. CDR3 size: 12 residues. CDR3 sequence (DNA): TGTGCCAGCAGCGTAGCGGCCAATGAGCAGTTCTTC. Translating it yields CASSVAANEQFF.

This clone came up a few times. This chain connects TRBV11-2 to TRBJ2-1; D possibly corresponds to TRBD2 (5 bases). CDR3 length: 14 amino acids. Germline V gives CDR1 SGHAT, CDR2 FQNNGV. Trimming removed 5 bases from V and 3 bases from J, with 11 bases in between. The CDR3 nucleotides are TGTGCCAGCAGCCAGGCTAGCCTCTACAATGAGCAGTTCTTC. Translating it yields CASSQASLYNEQFF.

The V and J genes are TRBV19 and TRBJ2-7; maybe TRBD1 (6 bases). Deletions cut 3 bases from V and 2 bases from J, with 11 bases between. Per the germline V gene, CDR1 is LNHDA and CDR2 is SQIVND (reference sequence). CDR3 size: 14 residues. The CDR3 spells CASSIYTGPYEQYF. CDR3 coding DNA: TGTGCCAGTAGTATTTACACAGGGCCCTACGAGCAGTACTTC.

Comment on this clone: Other nucleotide sequences from this sample produce the same CDR3. The chain joins TRBV19 to TRBJ1-5; D might be TRBD1 (5 bases). Germline V lookup: CDR1 LNHDA, CDR2 SQIVND (reference sequence). V shed 6 bases and J shed 3 bases, with 12 bases lying between them. The CDR3 has 14 residues. The CDR3 sequence: CASSPQGPNQPQHF. CDR3 DNA sequence: TGTGCCAGTAGCCCGCAGGGCCCCAATCAGCCCCAGCATTTT.

The V gene is TRBV5-4, the J gene TRBJ2-2; 7 nucleotides align to TRBD2. The CDR3 runs to 17 residues. Germline V CDR1 and CDR2: SGHNT, YYREEE (reference sequence). The V segment lost 0 bases and the J segment 6 bases; nucleotides outside the gene matches: 11. CDR3 protein: CASSLAERGSKSGELFF. The CDR3 nucleotides are TGTGCCAGCAGCTTGGCGGAGCGGGGTAGTAAGTCCGGGGAGCTGTTTTTT.

This chain links TRBV27 with TRBJ1-6; 7 bases are a match to TRBD1. The germline V gene encodes CDR1 MNHEY and CDR2 SMNVEV (reference sequence). Trimming removed 8 bases from V and 0 bases from J; junction bases left unmatched: 7. The CDR3 sequence is 16 residues long. CDR3 nucleotides: TGTGCCAGCTCTCGACAGGGAAGCTCCTATAATTCACCCCTCCACTTT. It encodes CASSRQGSSYNSPLHF.

The rearrangement uses TRBV19 and TRBJ2-7, with D possibly being TRBD1 (6 bases). V was shortened by 6 bases and J by 4 bases, with 22 bases between the two germline ends. CDR1 and CDR2 from the germline V gene are LNHDA and SQIVND (reference sequence). This CDR3 has 16 amino acids. Written as DNA, the CDR3 is TGTGCCAGTAGCCGAGGCGGACAGTCCTCTTATTACGAGCAGTACTTC. This codes for CASSRGGQSSYYEQYF.

This clone came up once. V usage is TRBV18 and J usage is TRBJ2-5; perhaps TRBD2 as D (5 bases). The J call is uncertain, as TRBJ2-7 better fits the DNA end. CDR1 and CDR2 (germline): KGHSH, LQKENI. The CDR3 consists of 16 residues. CDR3 in amino acids: CASSPRAQAGSYEQYF. The CDR3 DNA follows: TGTGCCAGCTCACCACGGGCGCAGGCGGGCTCCTACGAGCAGTACTTC.

This chain links TRBV19 with TRBJ1-5, with D unresolved. Germline CDR1 reads LNHDA; CDR2 reads SQIVND (reference sequence). V was pared by 7 bases and J by 9 bases, with 13 bases between. This CDR3 is built from 12 residues. CDR3 sequence: CASTPPVWPQHF. The CDR3 region has the DNA TGTGCCAGTACCCCCCCGGTATGGCCCCAGCATTTT.

In this sample, this clone turned up once. This chain links TRBV11-3 with TRBJ1-6; D gene uncertain. V was shortened by 2 bases and J by 7 bases, with 6 bases between the two germline ends. Germline V gives CDR1 SGHNT, CDR2 YENEEA. The CDR3 is made up of 13 amino acids. In DNA, the CDR3 is TGTGCCAGCAGCTTACTTGGGAATTCACCCCTCCACTTT. It specifies CASSLLGNSPLHF. Combining the CDR3 with reference TRBV11-3 and TRBJ1-6 gives the whole variable domain EAGVVQSPRYKIIEKKQPVAFWCNPISGHNTLYWYLQNLGQGPELLIRYENEEAVDDSQLPKDRFSAERLKGVDSTLKIQPAELGDSAVYLCASSLLGNSPLHFGNGTRLTVT.